This T cell receptor (beta chain) originates from a study of cytomegalovirus exposure and HLA in healthy donors. PCR primers comprised 60 Vbeta and 13 Jbeta primers. Assay: immunoSEQ multiplex PCR; the TCRdb copy retains only in-frame clones and omits some. The repertoire holds a few hundred thousand clones, with 70% to 85% as singletons. Study findings and constraints: The classifier, whose performance was assessed in both the original and validation cohorts, reportedly diagnosed cytomegalovirus status with high specificity and sensitivity. A prior analysis recorded that most TCR beta V segments were productive about 87% or about 30% of the time. Serostatus for CMV was the only available immune exposure information.

As regards this clone: As yet, its antigen is unknown.

The trim removed 4 bases at V and 4 bases at J, leaving 14 bases unmatched. CDR1 is GTSNPN and CDR2 is SVGIG in the germline V gene (reference sequence). The CDR3 loop spans 17 amino acids. The chain couples TRBV30 to TRBJ1-2, with 11 nucleotides matching TRBD1. The source of this sequence is a woman in her forties in good health and CMV-seronegative. Sequenced sample: PBMCs. CDR3 sequence reads: CAWTFRDRGYGAYGYTF. CDR3 nucleotide sequence: TGTGCCTGGACTTTCCGGGACAGGGGGTATGGGGCCTATGGCTACACCTTC.